These T cell receptor beta chains were read from a single sample in a study of cytomegalovirus exposure and HLA in healthy donors. This table comes from immunoSEQ multiplex PCR, and its TCRdb copy is limited to in-frame clones, with some not included. The table includes about 120,000 clones, around 81% detected once. The sample consisted of PBMCs. Receptors were obtained from a woman aged 40 to 50 in good health and CMV-seronegative. The CDR3 runs from the conserved cysteine through the conserved F or W. Each record gives: V gene, D gene, J gene, CDR3 protein. The D gene is left open where the match is weak.

TRBV30,-,TRBJ1-1,CAWSVSRGTEAFF
TRBV5-1,TRBD1,TRBJ1-2,CASSRGTGPNYGYTF
TRBV5-4,TRBD1,TRBJ2-7,CASSPGTDRRYEQYF
TRBV28,TRBD1,TRBJ2-7,CASSLAGGVYEQYF
TRBV5-6,TRBD1,TRBJ2-3,CASSFSPGTGRDF
TRBV30,-,TRBJ2-7,CAWARTAPLREQYF
TRBV7-9,-,TRBJ1-5,CASSPGQPQHF
TRBV28,TRBD1,TRBJ1-1,CASIKTGGARYTEAFF
TRBV5-1,-,TRBJ2-3,CASSFGLSADTQYF
TRBV5-6,-,TRBJ1-1,CASSLSWNTEAFF
TRBV11-3,-,TRBJ1-1,CASSFAGVETEAFF
TRBV20-1,-,TRBJ1-4,CSAIREKLFF
TRBV6-6,TRBD1,TRBJ2-1,CASSYPGQSSYNEQFF
TRBV6-4,TRBD1,TRBJ2-2,CASSPKGQALANTGELFF
TRBV6-1,-,TRBJ2-7,CASSPDTAAAYEQYF
TRBV4-3,TRBD1,TRBJ1-1,CASSQDRGQGVGAFF
TRBV14,-,TRBJ1-1,CASSGALGTEAFF
TRBV19,-,TRBJ2-1,CASSQQDFSYNEQFF
TRBV19,TRBD1,TRBJ1-2,CASSVQETGRYGYTF
TRBV4-3,TRBD2,TRBJ2-2,CASSQAMSGRAYAGELFF
TRBV5-1,TRBD1,TRBJ2-5,CASSLGQGGETQYF
TRBV5-6,TRBD1,TRBJ2-5,CASSHPQGARETQYF
TRBV2,-,TRBJ1-5,CASSVTDKPNQPQHF
TRBV11-2,TRBD2,TRBJ2-7,CASSSPVGREIYEQYF
TRBV7-6,TRBD2,TRBJ2-1,CASSSSGGDYNEQFF
TRBV5-1,-,TRBJ1-2,CASSSGHQDILRGYTF
TRBV10-3,-,TRBJ2-7,CAINRDTDSYEQYF
TRBV7-9,-,TRBJ2-4,CASSSPGVDIQYF
TRBV13,TRBD1,TRBJ2-7,CASSLGAGGPYEQYF
TRBV6-9,-,TRBJ2-5,CASTPDGRGETQYF
TRBV28,-,TRBJ2-7,CATSSGTLLYEQYF
TRBV4-1,TRBD1,TRBJ1-1,CASSHGPEGATEAFF
TRBV10-3,-,TRBJ1-1,CAISDRTGGTEAFF
TRBV11-2,TRBD1,TRBJ1-4,CASSLGDRDVEKLFF
TRBV2,TRBD1,TRBJ1-5,CASSVPGQGPQAPQHF
TRBV18,TRBD1,TRBJ1-5,CASSPTGTGNQPQHF
TRBV18,-,TRBJ1-2,CASSSEGYGYTF